Detailed here is one T cell receptor beta chain. The data stem from a study of cytomegalovirus exposure and HLA in healthy donors. Clones were sequenced by immunoSEQ multiplex PCR, and TCRdb holds only the in-frame ones, with some missing. The data hold more than 200,000 clones, with more than 75% observed a single time. This CDR3 has 14 amino acids. Germline V gene lookup returns CDR1 SNHLY and CDR2 FYNNEI. V was pared by 7 bases and J by 6 bases, with 16 bases between. The chain employs TRBV2 and TRBJ2-1; D unresolved. The clonotype was recovered from a man between 18 and 29 years old in good health and CMV-seropositive. Material for sequencing was PBMCs. The CDR3 DNA is TGTGCCAGCATTATCAGCGCGACCGGCAATGAGCAGTTCTTC. This gives the protein CASIISATGNEQFF.